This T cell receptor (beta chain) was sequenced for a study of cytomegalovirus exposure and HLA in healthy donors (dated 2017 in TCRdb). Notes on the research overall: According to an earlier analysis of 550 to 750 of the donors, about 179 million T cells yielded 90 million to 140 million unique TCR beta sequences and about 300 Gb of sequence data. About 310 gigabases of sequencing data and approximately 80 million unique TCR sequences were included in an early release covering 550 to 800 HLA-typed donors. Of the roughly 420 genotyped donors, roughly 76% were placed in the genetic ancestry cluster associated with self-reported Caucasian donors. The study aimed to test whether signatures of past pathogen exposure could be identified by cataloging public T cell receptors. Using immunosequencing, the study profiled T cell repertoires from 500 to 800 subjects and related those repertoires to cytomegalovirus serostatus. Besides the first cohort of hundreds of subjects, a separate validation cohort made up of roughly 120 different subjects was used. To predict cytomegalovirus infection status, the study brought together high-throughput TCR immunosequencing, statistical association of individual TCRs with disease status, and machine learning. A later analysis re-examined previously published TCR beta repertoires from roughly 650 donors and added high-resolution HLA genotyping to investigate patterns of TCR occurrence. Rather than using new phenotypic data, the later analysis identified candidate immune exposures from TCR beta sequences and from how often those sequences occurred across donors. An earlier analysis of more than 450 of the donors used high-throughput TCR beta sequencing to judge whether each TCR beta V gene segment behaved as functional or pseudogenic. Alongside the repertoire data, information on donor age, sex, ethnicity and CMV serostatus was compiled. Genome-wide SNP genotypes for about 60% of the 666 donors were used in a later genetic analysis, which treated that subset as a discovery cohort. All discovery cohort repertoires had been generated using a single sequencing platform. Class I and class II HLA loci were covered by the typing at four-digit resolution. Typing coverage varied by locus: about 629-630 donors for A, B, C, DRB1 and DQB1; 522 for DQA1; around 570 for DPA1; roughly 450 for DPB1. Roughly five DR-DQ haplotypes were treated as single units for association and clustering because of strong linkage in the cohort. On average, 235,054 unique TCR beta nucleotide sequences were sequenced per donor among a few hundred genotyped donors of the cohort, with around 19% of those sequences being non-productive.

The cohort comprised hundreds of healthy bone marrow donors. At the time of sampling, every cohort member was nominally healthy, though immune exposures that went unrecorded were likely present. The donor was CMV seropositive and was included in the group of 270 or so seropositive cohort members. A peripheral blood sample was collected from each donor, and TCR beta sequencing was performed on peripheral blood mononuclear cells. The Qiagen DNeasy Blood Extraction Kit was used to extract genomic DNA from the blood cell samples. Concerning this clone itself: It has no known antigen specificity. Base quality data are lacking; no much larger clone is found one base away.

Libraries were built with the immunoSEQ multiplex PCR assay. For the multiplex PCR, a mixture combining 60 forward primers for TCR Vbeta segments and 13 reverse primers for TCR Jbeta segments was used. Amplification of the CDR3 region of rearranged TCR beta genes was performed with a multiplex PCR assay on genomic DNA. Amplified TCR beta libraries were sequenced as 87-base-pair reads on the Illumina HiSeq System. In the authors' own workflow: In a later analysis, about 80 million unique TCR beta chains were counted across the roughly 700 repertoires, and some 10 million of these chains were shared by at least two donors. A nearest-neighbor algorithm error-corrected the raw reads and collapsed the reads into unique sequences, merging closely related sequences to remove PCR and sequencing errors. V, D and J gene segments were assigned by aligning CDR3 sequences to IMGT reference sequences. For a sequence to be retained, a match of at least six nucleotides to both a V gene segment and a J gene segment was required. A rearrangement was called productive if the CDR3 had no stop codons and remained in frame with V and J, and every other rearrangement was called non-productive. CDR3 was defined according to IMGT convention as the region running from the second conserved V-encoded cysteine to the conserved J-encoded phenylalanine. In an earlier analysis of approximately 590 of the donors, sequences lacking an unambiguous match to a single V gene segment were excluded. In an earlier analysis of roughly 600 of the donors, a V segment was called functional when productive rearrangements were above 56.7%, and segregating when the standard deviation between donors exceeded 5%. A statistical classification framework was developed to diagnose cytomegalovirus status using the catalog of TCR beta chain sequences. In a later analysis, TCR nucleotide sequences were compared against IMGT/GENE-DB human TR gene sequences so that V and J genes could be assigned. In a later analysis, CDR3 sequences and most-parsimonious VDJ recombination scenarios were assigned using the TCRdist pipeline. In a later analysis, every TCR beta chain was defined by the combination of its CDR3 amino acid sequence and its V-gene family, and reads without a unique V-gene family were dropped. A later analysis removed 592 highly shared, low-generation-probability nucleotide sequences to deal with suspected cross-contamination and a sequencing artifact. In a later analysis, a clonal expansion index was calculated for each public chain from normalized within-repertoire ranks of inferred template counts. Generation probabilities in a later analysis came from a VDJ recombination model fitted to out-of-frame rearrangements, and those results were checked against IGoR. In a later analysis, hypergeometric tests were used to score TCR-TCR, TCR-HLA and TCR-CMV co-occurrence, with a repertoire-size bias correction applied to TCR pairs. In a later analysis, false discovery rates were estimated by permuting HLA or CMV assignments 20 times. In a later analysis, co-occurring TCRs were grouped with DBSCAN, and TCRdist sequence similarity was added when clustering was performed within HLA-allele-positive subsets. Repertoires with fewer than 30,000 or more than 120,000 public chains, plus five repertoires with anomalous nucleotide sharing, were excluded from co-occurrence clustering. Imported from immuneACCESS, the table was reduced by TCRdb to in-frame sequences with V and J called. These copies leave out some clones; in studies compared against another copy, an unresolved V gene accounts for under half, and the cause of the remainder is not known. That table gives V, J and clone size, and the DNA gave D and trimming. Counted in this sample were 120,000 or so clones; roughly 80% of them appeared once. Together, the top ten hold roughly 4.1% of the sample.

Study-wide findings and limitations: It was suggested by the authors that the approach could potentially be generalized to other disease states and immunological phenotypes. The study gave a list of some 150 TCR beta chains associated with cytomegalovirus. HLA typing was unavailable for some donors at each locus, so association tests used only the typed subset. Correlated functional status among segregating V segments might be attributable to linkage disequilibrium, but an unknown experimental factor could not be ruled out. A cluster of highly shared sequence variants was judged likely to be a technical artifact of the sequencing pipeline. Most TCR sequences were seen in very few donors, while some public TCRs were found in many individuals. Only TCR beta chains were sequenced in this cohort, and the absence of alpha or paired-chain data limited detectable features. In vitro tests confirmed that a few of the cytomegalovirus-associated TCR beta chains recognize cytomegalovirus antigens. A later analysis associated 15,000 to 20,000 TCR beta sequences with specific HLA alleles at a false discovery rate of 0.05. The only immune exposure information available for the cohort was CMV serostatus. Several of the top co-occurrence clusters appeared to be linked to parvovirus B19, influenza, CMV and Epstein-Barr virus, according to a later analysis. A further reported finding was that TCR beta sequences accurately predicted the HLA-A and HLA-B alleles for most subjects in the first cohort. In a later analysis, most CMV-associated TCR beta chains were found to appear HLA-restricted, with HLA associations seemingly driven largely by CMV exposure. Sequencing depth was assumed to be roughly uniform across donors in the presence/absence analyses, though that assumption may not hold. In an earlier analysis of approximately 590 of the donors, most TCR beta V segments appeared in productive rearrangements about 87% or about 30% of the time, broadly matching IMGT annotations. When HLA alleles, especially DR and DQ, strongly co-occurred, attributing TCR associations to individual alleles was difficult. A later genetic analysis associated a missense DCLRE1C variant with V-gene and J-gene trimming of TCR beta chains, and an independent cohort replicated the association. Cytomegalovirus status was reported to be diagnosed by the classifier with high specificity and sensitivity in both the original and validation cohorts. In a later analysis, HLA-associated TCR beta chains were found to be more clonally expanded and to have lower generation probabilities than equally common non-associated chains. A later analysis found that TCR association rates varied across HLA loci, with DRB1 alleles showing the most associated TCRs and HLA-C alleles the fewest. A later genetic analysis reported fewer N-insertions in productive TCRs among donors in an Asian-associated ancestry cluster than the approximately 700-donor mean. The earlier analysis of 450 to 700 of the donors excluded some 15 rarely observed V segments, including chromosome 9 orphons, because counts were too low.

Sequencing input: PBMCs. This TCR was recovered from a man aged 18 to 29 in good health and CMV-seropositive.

Here the CDR3 is given as CASRSGNEQPQHF. The nucleotide sequence reads as follows: TGTGCCAGCCGCTCGGGAAATGAGCAGCCCCAGCATTTT. The receptor chain draws on TRBV18 and TRBJ1-5; the D gene assignment is ambiguous. The germline V gene supplies CDR1 KGHSH and CDR2 LQKENI. A distance of 15 bases separates the germline ends of V and J, which lose 8 bases and 7 bases respectively. The CDR3 holds 13 amino acids from the cysteine to the phenylalanine. CDR3 DNA is the only sequence kept; it has 39 bases, read in frame from the first base. Outside the CDR3, residues come from the reference TRBV18 and TRBJ1-5 proteins, so the full variable domain is: NAGVMQNPRHLVRRRGQEARLRCSPMKGHSHVYWYRQLPEEGLKFMVYLQKENIIDESGMPKERFSAEFPKEGPSILRIQQVVRGDSAAYFCASRSGNEQPQHFGDGTRLSIL.